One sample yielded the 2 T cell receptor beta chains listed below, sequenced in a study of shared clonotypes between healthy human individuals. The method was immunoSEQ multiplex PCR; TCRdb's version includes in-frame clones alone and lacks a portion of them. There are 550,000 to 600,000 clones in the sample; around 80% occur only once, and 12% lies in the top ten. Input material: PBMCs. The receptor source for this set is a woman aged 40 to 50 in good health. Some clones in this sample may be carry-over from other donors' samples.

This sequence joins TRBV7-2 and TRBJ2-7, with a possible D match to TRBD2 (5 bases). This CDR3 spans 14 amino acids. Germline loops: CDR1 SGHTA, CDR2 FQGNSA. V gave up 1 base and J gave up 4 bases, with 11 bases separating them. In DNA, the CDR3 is TGTGCCAGCAGCTTAGAGGGAGTGGTTTACGAGCAGTACTTC. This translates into CASSLEGVVYEQYF. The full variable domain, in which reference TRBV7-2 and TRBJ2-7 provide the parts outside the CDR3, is GAGVSQSPSNKVTEKGKDVELRCDPISGHTALYWYRQSLGQGLEFLIYFQGNSAPDKSGLPSDRFSAERTGGSVSTLTIQRTQQEDSAVYLCASSLEGVVYEQYFGPGTRLTVT.

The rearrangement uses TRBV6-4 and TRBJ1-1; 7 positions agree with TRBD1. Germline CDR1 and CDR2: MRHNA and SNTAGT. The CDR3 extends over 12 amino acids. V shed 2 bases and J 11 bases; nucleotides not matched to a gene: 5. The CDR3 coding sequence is TGTGCCAGCAGTGACCGGACAGGCGTCGCTTTCTTT. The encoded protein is CASSDRTGVAFF.